One and the same sample provided the 8 T cell receptor beta chains below, sequenced in a study of cytomegalovirus exposure and HLA in healthy donors. Primers: 60 Vbeta forward and 13 Jbeta reverse. Sequenced by immunoSEQ multiplex PCR; TCRdb stores in-frame clones only, minus some. The sample carries about 140,000 clones, over 75% recorded once. Specimen: PBMCs. Receptors originate from a man aged 30-40 years in good health and CMV-seronegative.

The rearrangement links TRBV5-1 to TRBJ2-1; D perhaps matches TRBD1 (5 bases). CDR3 length: 15 residues. The germline V gene encodes CDR1 SGHRS and CDR2 YFSETQ. Trimming stripped 3 bases from V and 5 bases from J, with 15 bases between. The CDR3 DNA sequence: TGCGCCAGCAGCTCTGGGGCGCTCCCCGACAATGAGCAGTTCTTC. Translating gives CASSSGALPDNEQFF. The entire variable domain, with the rest obtained from reference TRBV5-1 and TRBJ2-1, is as follows: KAGVTQTPRYLIKTRGQQVTLSCSPISGHRSVSWYQQTPGQGLQFLFEYFSETQRNKGNFPGRFSGRQFSNSRSEMNVSTLELGDSALYLCASSSGALPDNEQFFGPGTRLTVL.

J is TRBJ2-7 and V is TRBV28; TRBD2 matches 8 bases. This CDR3 region has 15 residues. The V segment lost 7 bases and the J segment 3 bases; nucleotides outside the gene matches: 11. The germline gives CDR1 MDHEN, CDR2 SYDVKM. This CDR3 reads CASTGGGLVGYEQYF. The CDR3 nucleotides read TGTGCCAGCACCGGGGGGGGACTTGTAGGCTACGAGCAGTACTTC. Based on the CDR3 plus reference TRBV28 and TRBJ2-7, the full variable domain is DVKVTQSSRYLVKRTGEKVFLECVQDMDHENMFWYRQDPGLGLRLIYFSYDVKMKEKGDIPEGYSVSREKKERFSLILESASTNQTSMYLCASTGGGLVGYEQYFGPGTRLTVT.

CDR3 protein: CASSIGRSKGQETQYF. For the CDR3, the DNA is TGTGCCAGCAGCATAGGAAGGAGCAAAGGACAAGAGACCCAGTACTTC. The rearrangement uses TRBV9 and TRBJ2-5; D uncertain. V was cut by 4 bases and J by 2 bases, with 18 bases left in between. The CDR3 has 16 residues. Looked up from germline, CDR1 is SGDLS and CDR2 is YYNGEE.

This chain uses TRBV7-8 with TRBJ2-3, with TRBD2 matching over 7 bases. The V gene end was trimmed by 5 bases and the J gene end by 7 bases; junction bases not matched to a gene: 3. CDR1 is SGHVS, CDR2 FQNEAQ, per germline. CDR3 length equals 12 residues. CDR3 residues: CASSHSGHTQYF. The DNA for the CDR3 is TGTGCCAGCAGCCATAGCGGGCATACGCAGTATTTT. The full variable domain, completed using reference TRBV7-8 and TRBJ2-3, is GAGVSQSPRYKVAKRGQDVALRCDPISGHVSLFWYQQALGQGPEFLTYFQNEAQLDKSGLPSDRFFAERPEGSVSTLKIQRTQQEDSAVYLCASSHSGHTQYFGPGTRLTVL.

V is TRBV28 and J is TRBJ2-3; weak D call: TRBD2 (5 bases). This CDR3 has 15 residues. Germline CDR1 reads MDHEN; CDR2 reads SYDVKM. V gave up 9 bases and J gave up 2 bases, with 18 bases separating them. The CDR3 DNA reads as TGTGCCAGTAAATTTTCCGGACTTAACACAGATACGCAGTATTTT. As protein: CASKFSGLNTDTQYF. Based on the CDR3 plus reference TRBV28 and TRBJ2-3, the full variable domain is DVKVTQSSRYLVKRTGEKVFLECVQDMDHENMFWYRQDPGLGLRLIYFSYDVKMKEKGDIPEGYSVSREKKERFSLILESASTNQTSMYLCASKFSGLNTDTQYFGPGTRLTVL.

This clone was found once. The chain joins TRBV7-6 to TRBJ2-5; perhaps TRBD1 as D (6 bases). V dropped 5 bases and J dropped 0 bases, with 10 bases sitting between them. Germline V gene data show CDR1 as SGHVS and CDR2 as FNYEAQ. The CDR3 runs 14 residues. CDR3 DNA sequence: TGTGCCAGCAGCCCACAGGGAAACCAAGAGACCCAGTACTTC. It specifies CASSPQGNQETQYF.

The chain uses TRBV5-6 and TRBJ2-5; D is undetermined. Germline V gives CDR1 SGHDT, CDR2 YYEEEE. The CDR3 has 13 amino acids. V was trimmed by 1 base and J by 2 bases, leaving 6 bases between them. The CDR3 sequence: CASSLIEQETQYF. As DNA, the CDR3 is TGTGCCAGCAGCTTGATAGAGCAAGAGACCCAGTACTTC.

The genes are TRBV28 and TRBJ1-5; 7 bases agree with TRBD1. The CDR3 covers 14 residues. The germline V gene has CDR1 MDHEN and CDR2 SYDVKM. V dropped 8 bases and J dropped 5; count of bases not matched to a gene: 9. In nucleotides, the CDR3 is TGTGCCAGCTTCACAGGGGTACGGGATCAGCCCCAGCATTTT. It codes for CASFTGVRDQPQHF.